This TCR beta chain was recovered during a study of vaccination and CD4 T cells after COVID-19 (dated by TCRdb to between 2021 and 2023). For the wider study: SARS-CoV-2 positivity had been established in the convalescent patients by nasal swab PCR, and mild disease was recorded in under ten of these patients and severe disease in one. The convalescent cohort included six males and four females, with two Hispanic individuals, seven Caucasians, two Asians and one multiracial person. Each participant got two doses of either the Pfizer-BioNTech BNT162b2 vaccine (n=8) or the Moderna mRNA-1273 vaccine (n=2). Post-COVID blood samples were collected from convalescent patients a median of around 100 days after diagnosis, with a range of roughly 35 to 170 days. Post-vaccine blood samples were taken a median of around 68 days after the second vaccine dose, with a range of 14 to 241 days. For stimulating the cultures, overlapping spike peptide pools were used, derived from SARS-CoV-2 as well as from the common cold coronaviruses HCoV-NL63, HCoV-OC43 and HCoV-229E. Control cultures received a CEFX viral epitope pool as the positive control, an HIV-1 Nef peptide pool as the negative control, or no peptide. In around nine COVID-19 convalescent patients and a few infection-naive healthy vaccine recipients, the spike-specific CD4+ TCR repertoire before mRNA vaccination was compared with the repertoire after mRNA vaccination.

The CDR3 starts with the cysteine, ends with the phenylalanine, and has 12 residues. CDR3 DNA only is kept here, 36 bases in frame from base 1. The germline V gene (reference sequence) supplies CDR1 GTSNPN and CDR2 SVGIG. Trimming takes 4 bases from V and 5 bases from J, and the germline ends sit 11 bases apart. Broader findings and caveats from the paper: In convalescent patients, a median roughly 85% of post-vaccine SARS-CoV-2-reactive clones were detected only after vaccination, and vaccine-specific priming was suggested by this finding. Relatively few convalescent patients were included in the study, and early timepoints after natural infection were not analyzed. Of the vaccine-specific clones in convalescent patients, 304 of 307, or nearly all, reacted only to SARS-CoV-2 spike and did not cross-react with common cold coronaviruses. The median count of SARS-CoV-2-reactive clonotypes went up from 20 to 25 after infection to 38 after vaccination, although the change was not significant.

The label giving this sample's treatment or condition can be read as: approximately nine-day PBMC culture with coronavirus spike peptide pools or control peptides (ViraFEST assay). The study used the ViraFEST assay, which expanded antigen-specific T cells with peptide pools and then identified expanded clonotypes by TCR sequencing. The convalescent patients' positive SARS-CoV-2 PCR tests were from March to December 2020, which was before the Alpha, Beta and Delta variants emerged in the United States. Each well held 2.2 million or so PBMCs cultured with roughly 10 ug/ml peptide pools in IMDM containing around 5.5% human AB serum and roughly 10 IU/ml IL-2. On days 3 and 7, half of the culture medium was replaced with fresh IL-2-containing medium. After approximately eleven days of culture, CD4+ T cells were isolated by negative selection with the EasySep CD4+ T cell isolation kit. PBMCs were separated from whole blood using Ficoll-Paque Plus gradient centrifugation and then either used fresh or cryopreserved at -140C. In general, triplicate wells were set up for every culture condition.

A note on this clonotype: Its antigen is currently not known. One base away there is no much larger clone; base qualities are not given.

Library prep was done by PCR. At the Johns Hopkins FTIC core, DNA from the cultured CD4+ T cells underwent TCR sequencing with the Oncomine TCR Beta short-read assay. The QIAamp micro DNA kit was used to extract genomic DNA from the cultured CD4+ T cells. The Oncomine TCR Beta libraries from cultured CD4+ T cells were pooled using unique dual indexes and then sequenced on an Illumina iSeq 100. In the paper's pipeline: Non-productive sequences were removed, and CDR3s that did not start with C, did not end with F or W, or were shorter than 7 amino acids were discarded. Antigen-specific clonotypes were identified using the MANAFEST web application through comparison of peptide-stimulated wells with reference and other culture wells. To be called positive, a clone needed an FDR below 0.05, an odds ratio above 5, and a productive frequency above 0.1% in at least two of three replicate wells. A clonotype counted as cross-reactive if it showed significant expansion both in the SARS-CoV-2 spike wells and in at least one common cold coronavirus spike condition. Levenshtein distances (stringdist) and unrooted phylogenetic trees (ape) in R version 3.6.1 were used to assess CDR3 homology. In-frame beta chains were kept once TCRdb had trimmed the public reads at Q25 with fastp and called clones with MiXCR. A single entry per CDR3 protein holds the most common genes and DNA from its merged rows. TCRdb's processing, not the study's, gives the V and J calls here. Recorded for this sample are about 10,000 distinct CDR3 sequences; approximately 60% of them occurred a single time. Of the sample, 15% to 20% falls within the top ten clones.

This clonotype originated in a human donor who had recovered from COVID-19. The sequencing input was CD4+ T cells from blood, cultured in vitro. Rearrangement joined TRBV30 to TRBJ1-2; no D gene can be assigned with confidence. The nucleotides read TGTGCCTGGACCGACGACACGTATGGCTACACCTTC. It codes for CAWTDDTYGYTF.